This record concerns one T cell receptor beta chain sequence. The data were obtained in a study of T-cell reconstitution after alpha-beta-depleted transplantation in children. Unique molecular identifiers were incorporated when the TCRbeta library was constructed. TCRdb used MiXCR to reprocess the PCR reads, holding one entry per CDR3 protein. The sample lists 450,000 to 600,000 distinct CDR3 sequences, 18% occurring once. This CDR3 is 16 amino acids long. CDR1 and CDR2 from the germline V gene are SGHRS and YFSETQ. The ends were cut back, 2 bases at V and 0 bases at J, with 14 bases in the middle. The rearrangement uses TRBV5-1 and TRBJ1-1; possibly TRBD1 for D (5 bases). The clonotype comes from a human donor who donated a stem cell graft to a child with acute lymphoblastic leukemia. This specimen consisted of PBMCs from the stem cell graft donor, obtained from the stem cell graft. CDR3 sequence reads: CASSFEGAAMNTEAFF. The CDR3, as DNA: TGCGCCAGCAGCTTCGAAGGGGCAGCTATGAACACTGAAGCTTTCTTT.